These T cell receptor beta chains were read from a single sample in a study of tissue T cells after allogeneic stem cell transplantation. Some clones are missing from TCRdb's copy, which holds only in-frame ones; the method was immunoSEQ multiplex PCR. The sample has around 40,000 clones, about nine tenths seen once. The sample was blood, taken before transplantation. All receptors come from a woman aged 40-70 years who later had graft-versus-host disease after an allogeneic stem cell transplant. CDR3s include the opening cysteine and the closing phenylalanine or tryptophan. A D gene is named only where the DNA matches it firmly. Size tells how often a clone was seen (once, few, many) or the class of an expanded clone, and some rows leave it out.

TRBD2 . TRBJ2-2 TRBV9 CASSVDGRAYTGELFF TGTGCCAGCAGCGTAGACGGGAGGGCCTACACCGGGGAGCTGTTTTTT
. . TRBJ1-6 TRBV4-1 CASSQPILTDGNSPLHF TGCGCCAGCAGCCAACCCATTCTTACGGACGGAAATTCACCCCTCCACTTT
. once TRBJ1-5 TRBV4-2 CASSQDTGSNQPQHF TGTGCCAGCAGCCAAGATACAGGGAGCAATCAGCCCCAGCATTTT
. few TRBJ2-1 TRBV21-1 CASSKAGPPPNEQFF TGTGCCAGCAGCAAAGCCGGACCCCCCCCTAATGAGCAGTTCTTC
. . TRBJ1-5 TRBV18 CASSTTVAGPQHF TGTGCCAGCTCAACGACAGTCGCCGGGCCCCAGCATTTT
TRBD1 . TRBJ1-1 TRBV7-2 CASSRTGGSKAFF TGTGCCAGCAGCCGGACAGGGGGCTCTAAAGCTTTCTTT
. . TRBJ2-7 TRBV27 CASTAAGSYEQYF TGTGCCAGCACCGCGGCGGGCTCCTACGAGCAGTACTTC
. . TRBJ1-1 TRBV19 CASRGRDRITEAFF TGTGCCAGTAGGGGCCGCGACAGGATCACTGAAGCTTTCTTT
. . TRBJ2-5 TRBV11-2 CASSLGRGETQYF TGTGCCAGCAGCTTAGGCAGGGGAGAGACCCAGTACTTC
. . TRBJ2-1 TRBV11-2 CASSLEDYNNEQFF TGTGCCAGCAGCTTGGAGGACTATAACAATGAGCAGTTCTTC
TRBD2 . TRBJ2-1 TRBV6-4 CASSRLAGYNEQFF TGTGCCAGCAGTAGACTAGCGGGGTACAATGAGCAGTTCTTC
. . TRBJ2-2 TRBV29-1 CSGGSDFYSGELFF TGCAGCGGGGGGTCGGATTTTTATTCCGGGGAGCTGTTTTTT
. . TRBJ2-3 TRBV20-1 CSAQRGDTQYF TGCAGTGCTCAAAGGGGGGATACGCAGTATTTT
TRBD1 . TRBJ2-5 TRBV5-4 CASSRTGGGETQYF TGTGCCAGCAGTCGGACAGGGGGAGGGGAGACCCAGTACTTC
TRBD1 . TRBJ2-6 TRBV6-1 CASREDRGSGANVLTF TGTGCCAGCAGGGAAGACAGGGGCTCTGGGGCCAACGTCCTGACTTTC
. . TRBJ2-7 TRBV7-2 CASSLSAREQYF TGTGCCAGCAGCCTTTCCGCTAGGGAGCAGTACTTC
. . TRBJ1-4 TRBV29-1 CSALKDGNEKLFF TGCAGCGCCCTAAAAGACGGGAATGAAAAACTGTTTTTT
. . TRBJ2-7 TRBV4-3 CASSQDRPYEQYF TGCGCCAGCAGCCAAGATCGGCCCTACGAGCAGTACTTC
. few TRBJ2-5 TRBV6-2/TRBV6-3 CASSYSSGEGLYF TGTGCCAGCAGTTACTCCTCAGGGGAGGGTCTCTACTTC
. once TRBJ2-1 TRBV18 CASSPWANEQFF TGTGCCAGCTCACCTTGGGCGAATGAGCAGTTCTTC
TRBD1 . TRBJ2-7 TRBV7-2 CASTPTGDRGYYEQYF TGTGCCAGCACTCCGACCGGTGACAGGGGATATTACGAGCAGTACTTC
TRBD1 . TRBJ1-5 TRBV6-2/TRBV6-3 CASSSIQGASAHGGQPQHF TGTGCCAGCAGTTCTATACAGGGGGCATCAGCCCACGGAGGTCAGCCCCAGCATTTT
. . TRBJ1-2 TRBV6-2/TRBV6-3 CASSYALLRIGEPSWYGYTF TGTGCCAGCAGTTACGCTCTGCTACGAATTGGGGAGCCCTCTTGGTATGGCTACACCTTC
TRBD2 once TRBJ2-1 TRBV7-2 CASSLNPASGRAPYNEQFF TGTGCCAGCAGCTTAAATCCTGCTTCCGGGAGGGCCCCCTACAATGAGCAGTTCTTC
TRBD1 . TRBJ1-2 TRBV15 CATSPNQGAQNYGYTF TGTGCCACCAGCCCCAATCAGGGGGCCCAGAACTATGGCTACACCTTC
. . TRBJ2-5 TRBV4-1 CASSVRSSGTQYF TGCGCCAGCAGCGTGCGATCCTCCGGGACCCAGTACTTC
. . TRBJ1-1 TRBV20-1 CSASAANTEAFF TGCAGTGCTAGTGCAGCGAACACTGAAGCTTTCTTT
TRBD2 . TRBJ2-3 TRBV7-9 CASSSLGGLAGPLNTQYF TGTGCCAGCAGCTCCCTAGGGGGACTAGCGGGCCCCTTGAATACGCAGTATTTT
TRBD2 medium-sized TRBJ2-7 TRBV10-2 CASTTGGGTYEQYF TGCGCCAGCACCACGGGGGGAGGGACCTACGAGCAGTACTTC
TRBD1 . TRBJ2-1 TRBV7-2 CASSFNRDRYNEQFF TGTGCCAGCAGCTTCAACCGGGACAGATACAATGAGCAGTTCTTC
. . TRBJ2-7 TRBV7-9 CASSRGGAQAYEQYF TGTGCCAGCAGCCGAGGAGGGGCGCAAGCCTACGAGCAGTACTTC
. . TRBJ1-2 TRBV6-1 CASSDGQYYGYTF TGTGCCAGCAGTGACGGTCAGTACTATGGCTACACCTTC
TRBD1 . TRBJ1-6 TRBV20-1 CSASPGQGINSPLHF TGCAGTGCTAGTCCGGGACAGGGGATTAATTCACCCCTCCACTTT
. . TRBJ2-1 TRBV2 CASSEALPIYNEQFF TGTGCCAGCAGTGAAGCGTTACCGATATACAATGAGCAGTTCTTC
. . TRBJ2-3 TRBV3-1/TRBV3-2 CASSQAQLNTDTQYF TGTGCCAGCAGCCAAGCTCAACTAAACACAGATACGCAGTATTTT
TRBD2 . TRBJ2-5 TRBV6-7 CASSYSKRESQETQYF TGTGCCAGCAGTTACTCGAAGCGGGAGTCCCAAGAGACCCAGTACTTC
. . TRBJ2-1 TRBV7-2 CASRRDSTSYNEQFF TGTGCCAGCAGAAGGGACTCGACCTCCTACAATGAGCAGTTCTTC
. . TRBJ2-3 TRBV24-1 CATSGRVDTQYF TGTGCCACCAGTGGTAGGGTTGATACGCAGTATTTT
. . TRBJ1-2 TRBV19 CASLDKNNYGYTF TGTGCCAGCCTGGACAAGAATAACTATGGCTACACCTTC
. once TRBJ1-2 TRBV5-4 CASSLDRTANYGYTF TGTGCCAGCAGCTTGGACAGGACCGCTAACTATGGCTACACCTTC
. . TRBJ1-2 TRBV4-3 CASSRDQGYGYTF TGCGCCAGCAGCCGGGACCAGGGCTATGGCTACACCTTC
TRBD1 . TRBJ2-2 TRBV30 CAYDRGKDTGELFF TGTGCCTATGACAGGGGGAAGGACACCGGGGAGCTGTTTTTT
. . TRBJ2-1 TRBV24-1 CATSDRRASLNEQFF TGTGCCACCAGTGACCGTCGGGCGTCTCTAAATGAGCAGTTCTTC
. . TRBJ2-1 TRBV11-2 CASSLGVATEQFF TGTGCCAGCAGCTTGGGGGTTGCAACTGAGCAGTTCTTC
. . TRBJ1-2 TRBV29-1 CSVGGGGPNYGYTF TGCAGCGTTGGTGGCGGGGGGCCTAACTATGGCTACACCTTC
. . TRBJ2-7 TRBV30 CAWTHGVIGYEQYF TGTGCCTGGACTCACGGGGTCATAGGGTACGAGCAGTACTTC
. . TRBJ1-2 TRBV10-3 CAISIDTYYGYTF TGTGCCATCAGTATAGACACCTACTATGGCTACACCTTC
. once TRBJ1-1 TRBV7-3 CASSFDTNTEAFF TGTGCCAGCAGCTTTGACACGAACACTGAAGCTTTCTTT
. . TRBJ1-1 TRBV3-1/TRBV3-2 CASSQDQLPNTEAFF TGTGCCAGCAGCCAAGATCAGCTCCCGAACACTGAAGCTTTCTTT
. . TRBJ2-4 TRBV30 CAWSVGSWTAAFGVIQYF TGTGCCTGGAGTGTGGGTTCTTGGACCGCGGCGTTTGGTGTCATTCAGTACTTC
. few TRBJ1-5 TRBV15 CATSRDPNQPQHF TGTGCCACCAGCAGAGATCCAAATCAGCCCCAGCATTTT
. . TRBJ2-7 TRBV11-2 CASSSMGNEQYF TGTGCCAGCAGCTCCATGGGTAACGAGCAGTACTTC
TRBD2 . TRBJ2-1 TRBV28 CASRLAGGLNEQFF TGTGCCAGCAGGCTAGCGGGAGGGCTTAATGAGCAGTTCTTC
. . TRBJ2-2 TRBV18 CASSRGTANTGELFF TGTGCCAGCTCACGAGGGACGGCGAACACCGGGGAGCTGTTTTTT
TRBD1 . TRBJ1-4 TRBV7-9 CASSSDRGNEKLFF TGTGCCAGCAGCTCGGACAGGGGGAATGAAAAACTGTTTTTT